These T cell receptor beta chains were read from a single sample in a study of T cells after yellow fever vaccination. TCRdb independently ran MiXCR on the 5' RACE reads; one entry per CDR3 protein. This sample yields some 200,000 distinct CDR3 sequences, of which approximately 11% are seen a single time; about 40% belongs to the top ten. The sample consisted of CD8+ T cells sorted from PBMCs, taken 15 days after the yellow fever booster vaccination. Receptor source: a man aged 18-30 years who received the YFV17D yellow fever vaccine. Both conserved end residues are part of each CDR3. The D gene is left open where the match is weak. Clone size is not always given. Where it is, it says once, few, many or a class for expanded clones.

TGTGCCAGCAGCCCGGGACGGAACAATGAGCAGTTCTTC CASSPGRNNEQFF TRBJ2-1 . TRBV6-5 . 13
TGCGCCAGCAGCCAAGATCTGAGGAACCAGCCCCAGCATTTT CASSQDLRNQPQHF TRBJ1-5 . TRBV4-1 . 14
TGCAGTGCTAGAGGTCTTAAGTACTATGGCTACACCTTC CSARGLKYYGYTF TRBJ1-2 . TRBV20-1 . 13
TGCGCCAGCAGAAGGACAAGCGAAAACATTCAGTACTTC CASRRTSENIQYF TRBJ2-4 . TRBV5-1 many 13
TGTGCCACCAGCAGAGATTCGTGGGGGGCCGGTTACAATGAGCAGTTCTTC CATSRDSWGAGYNEQFF TRBJ2-1 . TRBV15 . 17
TGTGCCAGCAGCCCAGGAGCGGACTACGAGCAGTACTTC CASSPGADYEQYF TRBJ2-7 . TRBV7-3 many 13
TGTGCCATCAAAGGGACTAGCGGAGATTCGTACAATGAGCAGTTCTTC CAIKGTSGDSYNEQFF TRBJ2-1 TRBD2 TRBV10-3 many 16
TGCAGCGTTGAAGTTAGCGGGGGGTTATCCTACAATGAGCAGTTCTTC CSVEVSGGLSYNEQFF TRBJ2-1 TRBD2 TRBV29-1 few 16
TGTGCCAGCAGCTGGACGGGCTTAGGCACTGAAGCTTTCTTT CASSWTGLGTEAFF TRBJ1-1 . TRBV12-3/TRBV12-4 many 14
TGTGCCAGTAGTAAGTCGGCGGGATTCAATTCACCCCTCCACTTT CASSKSAGFNSPLHF TRBJ1-6 . TRBV19 few 15
TGTGCCAGCAGTGACTCCCTAGTATCCGGGGAGCTGTTTTTT CASSDSLVSGELFF TRBJ2-2 . TRBV6-4 . 14
TGCGCCAGCAGCCAAGCGGTGGACAGGTCGAAAGTCTATGGCTACACCTTT CASSQAVDRSKVYGYTF TRBJ1-2 TRBD1 TRBV5-1 few 17
TGTGCCAGCAGTTACTCGATCTCAGAGTCTAGGCCGAAAGTCACCGGGGAGCTGTTTTTT CASSYSISESRPKVTGELFF TRBJ2-2 . TRBV6-6 . 20